A selection of T cell receptor beta chains follows, all from one sample in a study of shared clonotypes between healthy human individuals. Profiling relied on immunoSEQ multiplex PCR, and the TCRdb table lists in-frame clones only, not all of them. This sample yields about 2.1 million clones, of which 85% to 95% are seen a single time; under 2% belongs to the top ten. Sequencing was done on a sample of naive CD8+ T cells from PBMCs. The receptors derive from a man between 18 and 29 years old in good health. Some clones in this sample may be carry-over from other donors' samples. Both conserved end residues are part of each CDR3. Each record gives: V gene, D gene, J gene, clone size, CDR3 protein, CDR3 DNA. A D gene is named only where the DNA matches it firmly. Clone size is not always given. Where it is, it says once, few, many or a class for expanded clones.

TRBV19,NA,TRBJ2-3,NA,CASSIKGPDTDTQYF,TGTGCCAGTAGTATAAAGGGTCCTGACACAGATACGCAGTATTTT
TRBV9,TRBD2,TRBJ2-7,NA,CASSAGTSSNEQYF,TGTGCCAGCAGCGCCGGGACTAGCTCCAACGAGCAGTACTTC
TRBV5-4,TRBD2,TRBJ2-7,NA,CASSSWGEGLYEQYF,TGTGCCAGCAGCTCCTGGGGGGAGGGCCTTTACGAGCAGTACTTC
TRBV28,TRBD1,TRBJ2-1,NA,CASRLTGSSYNEQFF,TGTGCCAGCAGACTGACAGGGAGCTCCTACAATGAGCAGTTCTTC
TRBV27,NA,TRBJ2-7,once,CASSPGRLAYEQYF,TGTGCCAGCAGCCCAGGTAGGCTAGCCTACGAGCAGTACTTC
TRBV19,TRBD1,TRBJ1-2,NA,CASSVGTGTNYGYTF,TGTGCCAGTAGTGTCGGGACAGGAACAAACTATGGCTACACCTTC
TRBV7-9,NA,TRBJ1-1,NA,CASSLARRVTPEAFF,TGTGCCAGCAGCCTCGCCCGCAGGGTAACGCCTGAAGCTTTCTTT
TRBV19,NA,TRBJ2-2,NA,CASTPLEAVANTGELFF,TGTGCCAGTACCCCATTAGAAGCAGTCGCGAACACCGGGGAGCTGTTTTTT
TRBV19,TRBD1,TRBJ2-2,NA,CASRGLGQGNTGELFF,TGTGCCAGTAGAGGCCTGGGACAGGGGAACACCGGGGAGCTGTTTTTT
TRBV27,TRBD1,TRBJ2-5,NA,CASSLQGADETQYF,TGTGCCAGCAGTTTACAGGGGGCAGACGAGACCCAGTACTTC
TRBV7-3,NA,TRBJ2-1,once,CASSSYPGPNNEQFF,TGTGCCAGCAGCTCATACCCCGGACCGAACAATGAGCAGTTCTTC
TRBV4-2,NA,TRBJ1-1,NA,CASSTPFEYGTEAFF,TGTGCCAGCAGCACCCCATTTGAGTACGGCACTGAAGCTTTCTTT
TRBV9,TRBD2,TRBJ2-1,NA,CASSRTSGDEQFF,TGTGCCAGCAGCAGGACTAGCGGTGATGAGCAGTTCTTC
TRBV21-1,NA,TRBJ2-7,NA,CASSGYSRSYEQYF,TGTGCCAGCAGCGGTTACTCGCGTTCCTACGAGCAGTACTTC
TRBV28,TRBD1,TRBJ1-2,NA,CASTRTGDALYYGYTF,TGTGCCAGCACCAGGACAGGGGACGCTCTTTACTATGGCTACACCTTC
TRBV7-9,NA,TRBJ1-2,NA,CASSHLRGKLDGYTF,TGTGCCAGCAGCCACCTTCGAGGAAAATTAGATGGCTACACCTTC
TRBV27,NA,TRBJ1-1,NA,CASSSRVKNMNTEAFF,TGTGCCAGCAGTTCGCGGGTAAAAAACATGAACACTGAAGCTTTCTTT
TRBV7-3,NA,TRBJ2-3,NA,CASSIRTRPTDTQYF,TGTGCCAGCAGCATCCGGACAAGACCCACAGATACGCAGTATTTT
TRBV28,NA,TRBJ2-1,NA,CASRKRGGQGNYNEQFF,TGTGCCAGCAGAAAAAGAGGGGGGCAGGGGAACTACAATGAGCAGTTCTTC
TRBV28,NA,TRBJ1-5,NA,CASSFSMGNQPQHF,TGTGCCAGCAGTTTTTCCATGGGCAATCAGCCCCAGCATTTT
TRBV4-1,NA,TRBJ2-3,NA,CASRLTPDGPILDTQYF,TGCGCCAGCAGGCTCACCCCTGATGGGCCTATCCTAGATACGCAGTATTTT
TRBV27,NA,TRBJ2-3,NA,CASSQGVSGDTDTQYF,TGTGCCAGCAGTCAGGGGGTTAGCGGTGACACAGATACGCAGTATTTT
TRBV7-9,NA,TRBJ1-1,NA,CASSLAPAEHEAFF,TGTGCCAGCAGTTTAGCACCAGCCGAGCATGAAGCTTTCTTT
TRBV28,NA,TRBJ2-2,NA,CASSFARISLSMNTGELFF,TGTGCCAGCAGTTTTGCCAGGATCTCTCTATCTATGAACACCGGGGAGCTGTTTTTT
TRBV7-9,TRBD1,TRBJ1-1,NA,CASSLVPRGGTEAFF,TGTGCCAGCAGCTTAGTCCCCAGGGGGGGCACTGAAGCTTTCTTT
TRBV27,TRBD2,TRBJ2-7,NA,CASSLVGGSSYEQYF,TGTGCCAGCAGTTTGGTGGGAGGGAGCTCCTACGAGCAGTACTTC
TRBV7-2,NA,TRBJ1-3,NA,CASSSPRGPSGNTIYF,TGTGCCAGCAGCTCCCCCAGGGGTCCCTCTGGAAACACCATATATTTT
TRBV2,NA,TRBJ2-2,NA,CANRSSGSNTGELFF,TGTGCCAACAGGTCTTCAGGGTCGAACACCGGGGAGCTGTTTTTT
TRBV6-6,NA,TRBJ2-7,NA,CASSYGFGEQYF,TGTGCCAGCAGTTACGGGTTCGGCGAGCAGTACTTC
TRBV7-9,NA,TRBJ2-7,NA,CASSGPSGSYEQYF,TGTGCCAGCAGCGGACCCTCCGGGTCCTACGAGCAGTACTTC
TRBV7-8,NA,TRBJ1-1,few,CASSLGLGMNTEAFF,TGTGCCAGCAGCTTAGGCCTGGGGATGAACACTGAAGCTTTCTTT
TRBV5-1,NA,TRBJ2-7,NA,CASSLGSRGLHTYEQYF,TGCGCCAGCAGCTTGGGGAGTCGGGGACTCCATACCTACGAGCAGTACTTC
TRBV9,NA,TRBJ2-3,NA,CASRGTDTQYF,TGTGCCAGCAGAGGCACAGATACGCAGTATTTT
TRBV28,NA,TRBJ2-2,NA,CASSSNGELFF,TGTGCCAGCAGTTCAAACGGGGAGCTGTTTTTT
TRBV6-1,NA,TRBJ2-7,NA,CASSEAPDSGSYEQYF,TGTGCCAGCAGTGAAGCCCCTGATTCTGGGAGCTACGAGCAGTACTTC
TRBV19,TRBD1,TRBJ1-5,NA,CASSSQGASNQPQHF,TGTGCCAGTAGCTCACAGGGGGCAAGCAATCAGCCCCAGCATTTT
TRBV15,NA,TRBJ1-1,few,CATSRAGETEAFF,TGTGCCACCAGCAGAGCTGGGGAGACTGAAGCTTTCTTT
TRBV2,NA,TRBJ2-5,NA,CASRARETQYF,TGTGCCAGCAGAGCCCGGGAGACCCAGTACTTC
TRBV25-1,NA,TRBJ2-1,NA,CASRDSREQFF,TGTGCCAGCAGGGACAGCCGGGAGCAGTTCTTC
TRBV28,TRBD2,TRBJ2-5,NA,CASSQRLAGFHQETQYF,TGTGCCAGCAGCCAAAGACTAGCGGGCTTTCACCAAGAGACCCAGTACTTC
TRBV19,NA,TRBJ1-4,NA,CASSILRGQYNEKLFF,TGTGCCAGTAGTATCCTACGCGGACAGTATAATGAAAAACTGTTTTTT
TRBV29-1,NA,TRBJ2-2,NA,CSVPENTGELFF,TGCAGCGTTCCGGAAAACACCGGGGAGCTGTTTTTT
TRBV6-4,NA,TRBJ1-1,NA,CASSAPFGQYLNTEAFF,TGTGCCAGCAGTGCCCCATTTGGCCAGTACCTGAACACTGAAGCTTTCTTT
TRBV9,TRBD2,TRBJ2-3,once,CATLGGYSTDTQYF,TGTGCCACCTTGGGGGGGTATAGCACAGATACGCAGTATTTT
TRBV19,NA,TRBJ2-2,NA,CASSDSHTTGELFF,TGTGCCAGTAGTGATAGCCATACGACCGGGGAGCTGTTTTTT
TRBV15,NA,TRBJ1-5,NA,CATSTTRAASNQPQHF,TGTGCCACCAGCACCACTAGGGCGGCAAGCAATCAGCCCCAGCATTTT
TRBV2,NA,TRBJ1-2,NA,CASSEGQGFPGYTF,TGTGCCAGCAGTGAAGGGCAGGGGTTTCCTGGCTACACCTTC
TRBV6-5,NA,TRBJ2-3,once,CASSSTGSDTQYF,TGTGCCAGCAGTTCCACAGGGTCAGATACGCAGTATTTT
TRBV7-9,TRBD1,TRBJ2-7,NA,CASSSPPGQSSYEQYF,TGTGCCAGCAGCTCGCCCCCGGGACAGAGCTCCTACGAGCAGTACTTC
TRBV7-9,TRBD2,TRBJ2-1,NA,CASSLKLGRAIYNEQFF,TGTGCCAGCAGCTTAAAGTTGGGGAGGGCCATCTACAATGAGCAGTTCTTC
TRBV19,TRBD1,TRBJ2-7,NA,CASSTRTGTYEQYF,TGTGCCAGTAGTACCCGGACAGGGACCTACGAGCAGTACTTC
TRBV30,TRBD1,TRBJ2-7,NA,CAWRGTGDYEQYF,TGTGCCTGGAGAGGGACAGGGGACTACGAGCAGTACTTC